A selection of T cell receptor beta chains follows, all from one sample in a study of post-analysis software for immune sequencing data. MiXCR was run by TCRdb on the PCR reads, yielding one entry per CDR3 protein. The table shows roughly 800,000 distinct CDR3 sequences, with 46% occurring only once. Sequencing used blood. These receptors originate from a girl aged 10 to 17 with multiple sclerosis. The CDR3 runs from the conserved cysteine through the conserved F or W. A D gene is named only where the DNA matches it firmly. Clone size appears in some rows only: once, few, many, or a class for an expanded clone.

d_call j_call v_call clone_size cdr3_nt cdr3_aa
TRBD2 TRBJ2-7 TRBV9 few TGTGCCAGCAGCCCTAGCGGGAATAACAAGGGGGAGCAGTACTTC CASSPSGNNKGEQYF
TRBD1 TRBJ2-7 TRBV4-3 few TGCGCCAGCAGCCAAGGGTCAGGGGGACCCTACGAGCAGTACTTC CASSQGSGGPYEQYF
. TRBJ1-1 TRBV4-1 . TGCGCCAGCAGCCCTCTAGGGGGGCAAACCACTGAAGCTTTCTTT CASSPLGGQTTEAFF
TRBD2 TRBJ2-7 TRBV27 few TGTGCCAGCAGGCGCGGACTAGCGGGAGTATCCGAGCAGTACTTC CASRRGLAGVSEQYF
TRBD2 TRBJ2-7 TRBV5-1 . TGCGCCGGCAGCTTGGCCGGTTGGGGGGGAGCCTACGAGCAGTACTTC CAGSLAGWGGAYEQYF
. TRBJ2-2 TRBV7-9 . TGTGCCAGCAGCCCCCCTGGGGCCGGATCGAACACCGGGGAGCTGTTTTTT CASSPPGAGSNTGELFF
TRBD2 TRBJ2-7 TRBV4-2 once TGTGCCAGCAGCCAAGACTTCGACAGCGGGAGACCCTACGAGCAGTACTTC CASSQDFDSGRPYEQYF
TRBD1 TRBJ2-1 TRBV12-3/TRBV12-4 . TGTGCCAGCAGGCGACAGGGGCGAACATCCTACAATGAGCAGTTCTTC CASRRQGRTSYNEQFF
. TRBJ1-2 TRBV6-5 . TGTGCCAGCAGTCGTGGGGACCTTAACTATGGCTACACCTTC CASSRGDLNYGYTF
. TRBJ2-7 TRBV6-6 many TGTGCCAGCAAGGAGGGCGCCTACGAGCAGTACTTC CASKEGAYEQYF
. TRBJ1-2 TRBV20-1 . TGCAGTGCTAGAGCCGGGGGGGCGGACTATGGCTACACCTTC CSARAGGADYGYTF
. TRBJ2-5 TRBV21-1 . TGTGCCAGCAGCAAAGAGTTTACTAGCGGGAGAGAGACCCAGTACTTC CASSKEFTSGRETQYF
TRBD1 TRBJ2-7 TRBV4-1 . TGCGCCAGCAGCCAAGGGACAGGGTCCGACGAGCAGTACTTC CASSQGTGSDEQYF
. TRBJ2-1 TRBV29-1 . TGCAGCGTACAGCGGTCCAGCTCCTACAATGAGCAGTTCTTC CSVQRSSSYNEQFF
TRBD1 TRBJ1-2 TRBV29-1 . TGCAGCGTTACAGGGGGACAGGGCTATGGCTACACCTTC CSVTGGQGYGYTF
. TRBJ2-2 TRBV7-2 . TGTGCCAGCAGCTTACCCAGCGGGTTGGTCACCGGGGAGCTGTTTTTT CASSLPSGLVTGELFF
. TRBJ2-1 TRBV29-1 few TGCAGCGCCCCGGGGCCGACAGGAGAGCAGTTCTTC CSAPGPTGEQFF
. TRBJ1-1 TRBV7-9 . TGTGCCAGCAACACCTTTAGCACTGAAGCTTTCTTT CASNTFSTEAFF